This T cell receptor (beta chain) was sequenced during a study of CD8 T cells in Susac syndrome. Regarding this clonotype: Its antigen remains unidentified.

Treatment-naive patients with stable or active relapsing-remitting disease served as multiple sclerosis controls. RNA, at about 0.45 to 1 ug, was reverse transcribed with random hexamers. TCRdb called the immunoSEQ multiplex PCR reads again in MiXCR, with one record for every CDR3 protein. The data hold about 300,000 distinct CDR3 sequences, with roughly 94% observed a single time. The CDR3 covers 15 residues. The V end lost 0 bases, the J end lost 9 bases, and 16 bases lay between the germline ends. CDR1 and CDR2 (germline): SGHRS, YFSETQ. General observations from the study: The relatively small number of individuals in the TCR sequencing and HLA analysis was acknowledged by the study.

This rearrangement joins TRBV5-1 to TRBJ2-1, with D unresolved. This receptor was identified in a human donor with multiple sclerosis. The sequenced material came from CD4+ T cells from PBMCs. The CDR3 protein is CASSLVAAGIVEQFF. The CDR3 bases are TGCGCCAGCAGCTTGGTTGCGGCCGGTATCGTTGAGCAGTTCTTC.